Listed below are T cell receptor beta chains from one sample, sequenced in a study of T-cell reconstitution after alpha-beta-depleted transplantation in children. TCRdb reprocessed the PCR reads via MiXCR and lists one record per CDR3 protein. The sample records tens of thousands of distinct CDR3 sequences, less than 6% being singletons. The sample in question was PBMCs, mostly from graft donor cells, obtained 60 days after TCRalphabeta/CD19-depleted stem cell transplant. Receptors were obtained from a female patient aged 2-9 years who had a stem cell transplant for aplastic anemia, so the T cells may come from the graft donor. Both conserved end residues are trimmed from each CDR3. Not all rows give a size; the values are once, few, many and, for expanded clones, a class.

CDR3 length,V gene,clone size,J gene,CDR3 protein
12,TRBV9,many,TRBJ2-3,ASSASGGADTQY
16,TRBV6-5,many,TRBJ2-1,ASRPTISGRAFGTEQF
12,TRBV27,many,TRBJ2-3,ASSLKGTTDTQY
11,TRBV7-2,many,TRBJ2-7,ASSFYGSHEQY
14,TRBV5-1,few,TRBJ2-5,ASSLGTSGTQETQY
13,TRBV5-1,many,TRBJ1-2,ASSLEVGTVLGYT
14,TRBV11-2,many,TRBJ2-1,ASSPIISGRYNEQF
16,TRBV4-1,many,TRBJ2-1,ASSQGRDGLAGRNEQF
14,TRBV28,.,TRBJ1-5,ASRQAGGWSNQPQH
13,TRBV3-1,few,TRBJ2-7,ASSQDFQGGYEQY
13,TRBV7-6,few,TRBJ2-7,ASSFVTSGTGEQY
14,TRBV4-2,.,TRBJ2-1,ASRGELAGDYNEQF
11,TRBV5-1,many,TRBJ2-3,ASASIPTDTQY
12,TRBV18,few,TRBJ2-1,ASSGGASYNEQF
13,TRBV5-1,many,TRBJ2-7,ASSLAGGGEGKQY
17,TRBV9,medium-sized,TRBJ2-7,ASSVVPGTGSGGSYEQY
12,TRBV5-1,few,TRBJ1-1,ASSLDSRNTEAF
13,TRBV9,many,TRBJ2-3,ASSVRGVGEDTQY
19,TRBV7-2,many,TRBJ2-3,ASSLVRLAGGLPSSTDTQY
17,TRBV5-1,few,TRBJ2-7,ASSLSATILYEILLEQY
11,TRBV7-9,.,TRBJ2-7,ASSLRRGDEQY
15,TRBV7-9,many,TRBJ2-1,ASSLGLAGGASDEQF
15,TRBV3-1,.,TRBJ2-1,ASSHGYLSGGPNEQF
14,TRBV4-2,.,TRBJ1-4,ASSQDPKGGNEKLF
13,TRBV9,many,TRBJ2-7,ASSEGQGFTYEQY
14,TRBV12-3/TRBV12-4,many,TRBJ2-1,ASSPPGFQSYNEQF
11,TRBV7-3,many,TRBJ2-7,ASSLRRPDEQY
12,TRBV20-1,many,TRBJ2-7,SAEYPREPYEQY
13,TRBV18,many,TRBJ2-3,ASSPDRGAPDTQY
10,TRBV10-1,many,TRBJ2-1,ASSDPPGEQF
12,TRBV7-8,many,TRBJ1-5,ASSGGSGNQPQH
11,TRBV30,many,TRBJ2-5,AWSVLGGETQY
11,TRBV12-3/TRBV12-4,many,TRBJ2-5,ASTTTVGGTQY
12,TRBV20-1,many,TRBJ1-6,SVTRGTGDSPLH
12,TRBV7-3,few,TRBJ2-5,ASSPAGAGETQY
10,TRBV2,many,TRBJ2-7,ASSPLGHEQY
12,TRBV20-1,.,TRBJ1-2,SVPYRGQGYGYT